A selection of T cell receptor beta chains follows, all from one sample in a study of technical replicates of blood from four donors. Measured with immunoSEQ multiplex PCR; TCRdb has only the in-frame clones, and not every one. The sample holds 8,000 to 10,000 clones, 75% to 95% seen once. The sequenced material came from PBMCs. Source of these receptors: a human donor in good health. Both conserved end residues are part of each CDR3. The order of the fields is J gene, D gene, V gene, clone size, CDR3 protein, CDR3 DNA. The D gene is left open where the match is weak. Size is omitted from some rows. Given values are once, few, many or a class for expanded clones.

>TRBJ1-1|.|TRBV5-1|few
CASSLAQMNTEAFF
TGCGCCAGCAGCTTGGCACAGATGAACACTGAAGCTTTCTTT
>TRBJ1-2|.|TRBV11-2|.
CASSSEAGRYYGYTF
TGTGCCAGCAGCTCAGAGGCAGGGCGATACTATGGCTACACCTTC
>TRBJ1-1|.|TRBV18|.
CASSLSGGPEAFF
TGTGCCAGCTCACTCTCTGGGGGCCCTGAAGCTTTCTTT
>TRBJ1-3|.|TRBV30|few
CAWSVQRNTIYF
TGTGCCTGGAGTGTACAGAGAAACACCATATATTTT
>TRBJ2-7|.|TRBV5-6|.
CASSLGQSYEQYF
TGTGCCAGCAGCTTGGGACAGTCCTACGAGCAGTACTTC
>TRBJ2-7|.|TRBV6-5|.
CASSYPGRANAEQYF
TGTGCCAGCAGTTACCCCGGCAGGGCGAATGCCGAGCAGTACTTC
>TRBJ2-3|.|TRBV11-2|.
CASSLSGDTDTQYF
TGTGCCAGCAGCTTATCCGGGGACACAGATACGCAGTATTTT
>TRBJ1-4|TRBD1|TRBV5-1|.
CASSFGQGTNEKLFF
TGCGCCAGCAGCTTTGGACAGGGAACTAATGAAAAACTGTTTTTT
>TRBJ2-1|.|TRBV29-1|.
CSVGGYNEQFF
TGCAGCGTCGGAGGCTACAATGAGCAGTTCTTC
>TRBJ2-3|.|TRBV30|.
CAWGLTDTQYF
TGTGCCTGGGGACTGACAGATACGCAGTATTTT
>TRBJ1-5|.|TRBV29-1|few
CSVGGEGQPQHF
TGCAGCGTTGGTGGGGAGGGTCAGCCCCAGCATTTT
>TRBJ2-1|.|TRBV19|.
CASSRTGTLYNEQFF
TGTGCCAGTAGTCGGACCGGGACATTGTACAATGAGCAGTTCTTC
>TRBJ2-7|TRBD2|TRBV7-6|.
CASSGGVSSYEQYF
TGTGCCAGCAGCGGGGGGGTTAGCTCCTACGAGCAGTACTTC
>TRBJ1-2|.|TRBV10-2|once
CASSESSGNGYTF
TGCGCCAGCAGTGAGTCAAGCGGAAATGGCTACACCTTC
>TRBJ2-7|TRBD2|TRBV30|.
CAWSVAGGYEQYF
TGTGCCTGGAGTGTAGCGGGAGGGTACGAGCAGTACTTC
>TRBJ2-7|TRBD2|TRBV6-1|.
CAGRTSGRDEQYF
TGTGCCGGCCGGACTAGCGGGCGTGACGAGCAGTACTTC
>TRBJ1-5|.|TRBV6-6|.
CASAQGNQPQHF
TGTGCCAGCGCTCAGGGCAATCAGCCCCAGCATTTT
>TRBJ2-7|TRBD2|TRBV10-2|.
CASLAVLAGGPSSYEQYF
TGCGCCAGCCTAGCCGTCCTAGCGGGAGGGCCGAGCTCCTACGAGCAGTACTTC
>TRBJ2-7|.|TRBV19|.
CASTMTAGGTYEQYF
TGTGCCAGTACCATGACAGCCGGAGGGACCTACGAGCAGTACTTC
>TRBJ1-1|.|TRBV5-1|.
CASRDSMNTEAFF
TGCGCCAGCAGGGACAGCATGAACACTGAAGCTTTCTTT
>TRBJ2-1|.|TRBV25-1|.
CASSEPGVSNEQFF
TGTGCCAGCAGTGAGCCCGGGGTAAGCAATGAGCAGTTCTTC
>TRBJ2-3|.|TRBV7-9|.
CASRTLEGHRVNTDTQYF
TGTGCCAGCAGAACCCTCGAGGGGCACAGGGTAAATACAGATACGCAGTATTTT
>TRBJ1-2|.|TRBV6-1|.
CASSEVSGPGYGYTF
TGTGCCAGCAGTGAAGTTAGCGGCCCTGGCTATGGCTACACCTTC
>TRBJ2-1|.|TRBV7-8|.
CASSLGLNIYEQFF
TGTGCCAGCAGCTTAGGACTAAATATCTATGAGCAGTTCTTC
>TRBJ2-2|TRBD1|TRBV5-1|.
CASSAGTGATGELFF
TGCGCCAGCAGCGCCGGGACAGGGGCCACCGGGGAGCTGTTTTTT
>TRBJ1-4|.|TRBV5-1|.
CASSNTHRLGREKLFF
TGCGCCAGCAGCAATACCCACCGCCTGGGCAGGGAAAAACTGTTTTTT
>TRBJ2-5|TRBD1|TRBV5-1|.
CASSWTGGAETQYF
TGCGCCAGCAGCTGGACAGGGGGGGCAGAGACCCAGTACTTC
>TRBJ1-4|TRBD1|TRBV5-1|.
CASSFGQGDEKLFF
TGCGCCAGCAGCTTTGGACAGGGGGACGAAAAACTGTTTTTT
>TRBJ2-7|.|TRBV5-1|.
CASSFSGSYEQYF
TGCGCCAGCAGCTTTTCGGGATCCTACGAGCAGTACTTC
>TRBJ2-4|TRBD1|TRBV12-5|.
CASTGQGASNIQYF
TGTGCTAGTACCGGACAGGGGGCGAGTAACATTCAGTACTTC
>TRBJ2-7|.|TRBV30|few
CAWSVLAGKRSYEQYF
TGTGCCTGGAGTGTATTGGCTGGCAAACGCTCCTACGAGCAGTACTTC
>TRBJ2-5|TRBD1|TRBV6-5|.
CASSYSGTGKETQYF
TGTGCCAGCAGTTACTCCGGGACAGGGAAAGAGACCCAGTACTTC